The 27 T cell receptor beta chains listed next were all sequenced from one sample in a study of blood T cells in healthy people across ages. Next came a second PCR, run for 7 to 11 cycles, which used a sample-barcoded 5' primer along with a J-beta primer mix. Each CDR3 protein is one row after TCRdb ran MiXCR on the 5' RACE reads. The sample consists of about 620,000 distinct CDR3 sequences, more than 20% of them appearing once. The sample taken for sequencing was blood. Every receptor here comes from a man between 65 and 80 years old in good health.

This clonotype was seen more than once but under ten times. This sequence joins TRBV20-1 and TRBJ2-3; D remains unclear. The CDR3 runs 11 residues. V was trimmed by 4 bases and J by 2 bases, leaving 4 bases between them. The germline CDR1 and CDR2 sequences are DFQATT and SNEGSKA (reference sequence). CDR3 DNA: TGCAGTGCTACCTTCACAGATACGCAGTATTTT. Translated: CSATFTDTQYF.

This chain connects TRBV28 to TRBJ2-2; 9 bases align to TRBD1. Germline assignment: CDR1 MDHEN and CDR2 SYDVKM. V was pared by 5 bases and J by 5 bases, with 9 bases of the junction left unmatched. The CDR3 loop spans 16 amino acids. In nucleotides, the CDR3 is TGTGCCAGCAGTCGGGAACAGGGGGCGAGGACCGGGGAGCTGTTTTTT. It specifies CASSREQGARTGELFF.

The gene calls are TRBV12-3 or TRBV12-4 and TRBJ2-5; 14 bases agree with TRBD2. Trimming removed 6 bases from V and 4 bases from J; junction bases left unmatched: 7. The CDR3 totals 16 residues. CDR3 sequence reads: CASSGTGTSGRETQYF. DNA for the CDR3: TGTGCCAGCAGCGGAACCGGGACTAGCGGGAGAGAGACCCAGTACTTC.

This clonotype has a handful of counts. This chain joins TRBV29-1 and TRBJ2-1, with D possibly being TRBD2 (6 bases). Germline CDR1 is SQVTM and CDR2 is ANQGSEA. CDR3 length: 11 amino acids. V dropped 7 bases and J dropped 9 bases, with 13 bases sitting between them. The DNA for the CDR3 is TGCAGCGGTGGACTATCCAGTGAGCAGTTCTTC. This sequence encodes CSGGLSSEQFF.

The count of this clonotype is one. This chain uses TRBV6-2 or TRBV6-3 with TRBJ2-3; weak D call: TRBD2 (6 bases). V was pared by 4 bases and J by 14 bases, with 19 bases between. The CDR3 is 13 residues long. Germline CDR1 and CDR2: MNHEY and SVGEGT. CDR3: CASSSYRGTRWYF. CDR3 nucleotides: TGTGCCAGCAGTTCTTACCGCGGGACCAGGTGGTATTTT.

This chain links TRBV10-2 with TRBJ2-5, with D maybe TRBD2 (6 bases). V lost 3 bases to trimming and J lost 4 bases, with 12 bases between them. CDR1 and CDR2 (germline): WSHSY, SAAADI. There are 14 residues in the CDR3. CDR3 sequence (DNA): TGCGCCAGCAGTGAAAGCGTGGGGGGAGAGACCCAGTACTTC. It yields the protein CASSESVGGETQYF.

V and J are TRBV29-1 and TRBJ2-3; 13 bases match TRBD2. Per germline, CDR1 SQVTM and CDR2 ANQGSEA. J gave up 6 bases and V 5 bases, and 2 bases lay outside the gene matches. This CDR3 has 13 amino acids. CDR3 DNA: TGCAGCGTTTCGGGACTAGCGGGGGATACGCAGTATTTT. Translating gives CSVSGLAGDTQYF.

This clonotype came up a few times. This chain joins TRBV5-5 and TRBJ2-5, with 9 bases identical to TRBD1. Germline CDR1 is SGHKS and CDR2 is YYEKEE (reference sequence). The length of the CDR3 is 15 residues. Losses at the gene ends were 4 bases for V and 2 bases for J; bases not matched to a gene: 6. The CDR3 sequence: CASSRGTGYQETQYF. CDR3 nucleotide sequence: TGTGCCAGCAGCCGGGGGACAGGGTATCAAGAGACCCAGTACTTC. Using reference TRBV5-5 and TRBJ2-5 for the parts outside the CDR3, the full variable domain is DAGVTQSPTHLIKTRGQQVTLRCSPISGHKSVSWYQQVLGQGPQFIFQYYEKEERGRGNFPDRFSARQFPNYSSELNVNALLLGDSALYLCASSRGTGYQETQYFGPGTRLLVL.

J is TRBJ2-1 and V is TRBV20-1, with 10 nucleotides matching TRBD2. V shed 4 bases, J shed 4 bases, and the junction held 4 bases outside the gene matches. Germline V gene lookup returns CDR1 DFQATT and CDR2 SNEGSKA (reference sequence). The CDR3 has 14 amino acids. The CDR3, as DNA: TGCAGTGCTAAGGGACTAGCGTTTTACAATGAGCAGTTCTTC. As protein: CSAKGLAFYNEQFF.

The rearrangement uses TRBV12-3 or TRBV12-4 and TRBJ2-5; D not certain. With 3 bases removed from V and 5 bases from J, the gap between germline ends came to 7 bases. The CDR3 loop spans 12 amino acids. CDR3 nucleotide sequence: TGTGCCAGCAGTTTCTTTGAGGAGACCCAGTACTTC. Residues: CASSFFEETQYF.

This clonotype has just a few counts. The V call is TRBV20-1, the J call TRBJ2-7, with D possibly TRBD1 on 5 matching bases. The CDR3 length is 12 residues. CDR1 is DFQATT and CDR2 is SNEGSKA in the germline V gene (reference sequence). Trimming pared 6 bases from V and 2 bases from J, leaving 11 bases between. The CDR3 coding sequence is TGCAGTGCCAACGACAGACCCTACGAGCAGTACTTC. It codes for CSANDRPYEQYF.

The chain employs TRBV6-2 or TRBV6-3 and TRBJ1-2, with D possibly TRBD1 on 5 matching bases. Germline V gives CDR1 MNHEY, CDR2 SVGEGT. The V and J ends lost 0 bases and 6 bases respectively, with 11 bases between them. This CDR3 spans 14 amino acids. The CDR3 region has the DNA TGTGCCAGCAGTTACTCGAGAGGGGCGGATGGCTACACCTTC. Its translation: CASSYSRGADGYTF.

In this sample, this clonotype turned up a few times. CDR3 nucleotide sequence: TGTGCCAGCAGTTTAACCGGGACAAATGGAAACACCATATATTTT. Translation: CASSLTGTNGNTIYF. The chain links TRBV28 to TRBJ1-3; D is perhaps TRBD1 (6 bases). Germline assignment: CDR1 MDHEN and CDR2 SYDVKM. The V end was cut by 2 bases, the J end by 3 bases, with 11 bases between. The CDR3 contains 15 residues.

The chain joins TRBV9 to TRBJ2-3, with a weak D call TRBD1 (5 bases). This CDR3 contains 16 residues. V was cut by 1 base and J by 1 base, with 13 bases left in between. Germline V gene sequence: CDR1 SGDLS, CDR2 YYNGEE. Here the CDR3 reads CASSVLGAAGTDTQYF. As DNA, the CDR3 is TGTGCCAGCAGCGTACTAGGGGCGGCGGGCACAGATACGCAGTATTTT. The full variable domain, its missing parts supplied by reference TRBV9 and TRBJ2-3, is DSGVTQTPKHLITATGQRVTLRCSPRSGDLSVYWYQQSLDQGLQFLIQYYNGEERAKGNILERFSAQQFPDLHSELNLSSLELGDSALYFCASSVLGAAGTDTQYFGPGTRLTVL.

This clonotype was counted only a few times. The chain couples TRBV12-3 or TRBV12-4 to TRBJ2-5, with a tentative D call TRBD2 (6 bases). This CDR3 contains 15 residues. Deletions cut 6 bases from V and 5 bases from J, with 19 bases between. CDR3 residues: CASSRPLWGDETQYF. The CDR3 coding sequence is TGTGCCAGCAGCCGCCCTTTGTGGGGGGACGAGACCCAGTACTTC.

The V call is TRBV7-2, the J call TRBJ2-1; D may correspond to TRBD1 or TRBD2 (5 bases each). The CDR3 sequence is 16 residues long. V lost 1 base, J lost 8 bases, and 18 bases lay in between. Per the germline V gene, CDR1 is SGHTA and CDR2 is FQGNSA. As DNA, the CDR3 is TGTGCCAGCAGCTTAGTGATCCGTCCAGGGCGGGATGAGCAGTTCTTC. Its protein product is CASSLVIRPGRDEQFF.

The chain has TRBV6-1 and TRBJ2-7, with D unresolved. The CDR3 is 14 amino acids. Germline V CDR1 and CDR2: MNHNS, SASEGT. V lost 1 base and J 2 bases, leaving 9 bases between the germline ends. Here the CDR3 DNA reads TGTGCCAGCAGTGAAGGACATCGAGCCTACGAGCAGTACTTC. Protein product: CASSEGHRAYEQYF.

The sample holds a few counts of this clonotype. This chain uses TRBV20-1 with TRBJ2-1; 10 nucleotides agree with TRBD2. Looked up from germline, CDR1 is DFQATT and CDR2 is SNEGSKA (reference sequence). Trimming at V came to 0 bases and at J to 5 bases, leaving 7 bases not matched to a gene. The CDR3 is 16 amino acids. In nucleotides, the CDR3 is TGCAGTGCTAGAGATTCAGGTAGCGGGAGGCACAATGAGCAGTTCTTC. Its translation: CSARDSGSGRHNEQFF.

As regards this clonotype: A read error may explain this, as a much larger clone is one base away. CDR3 loop: CASGYQGTHEQYF. In nucleotides, the CDR3 is TGTGCCAGCGGCTACCAGGGAACCCACGAGCAGTACTTC. This chain links TRBV7-9 with TRBJ2-7, with a possible D match to TRBD1 (5 bases). Trimming pared 8 bases from V and 5 bases from J, leaving 16 bases between. The length of the CDR3 is 13 residues. Germline-derived CDR1 and CDR2 are SEHNR and FQNEAQ (reference sequence). The full variable domain, in which reference TRBV7-9 and TRBJ2-7 provide the parts outside the CDR3, is DTGVSQNPRHKITKRGQNVTFRCDPISEHNRLYWYRQTLGQGPEFLTYFQNEAQLEKSRLLSDRFSAERPKGSFSTLEIQRTEQGDSAMYLCASGYQGTHEQYFGPGTRLTVT.

This clonotype was picked up a small number of times. This sequence joins TRBV6-1 and TRBJ1-1; no definite D call. The V end was cut by 2 bases, the J end by 6 bases, with 13 bases between. The CDR3 totals 14 residues. Germline lookup yields CDR1 MNHNS and CDR2 SASEGT. Here the CDR3 reads CASSEFGLHPEAFF. The CDR3 DNA reads as TGTGCCAGCAGTGAATTTGGACTACACCCTGAAGCTTTCTTT.

This clonotype came up a few times. This sequence joins TRBV5-1 and TRBJ2-1; a possible D gene is TRBD2 (6 bases). The CDR3 extends over 15 amino acids. Trimming shortened V by 0 bases and J by 10 bases, and 17 bases separated the two germline ends. Per germline, CDR1 SGHRS and CDR2 YFSETQ. This CDR3 is CASSLDSEFGGEQFF. DNA for the CDR3: TGCGCCAGCAGCTTGGATTCAGAATTCGGAGGGGAGCAGTTCTTC.

This clonotype was detected a few times. The chain is built from TRBV18 and TRBJ2-3, with no clear D. V lost 1 base and J lost 5, with 4 bases in between. This CDR3 has 12 amino acids. From germline, CDR1 is KGHSH and CDR2 LQKENI. The CDR3 reads CASSPRKDTQYF. CDR3 bases: TGTGCCAGCTCACCACGGAAAGATACGCAGTATTTT.

The rearrangement joins TRBV27 to TRBJ2-4; possible D gene TRBD1, 6 bases. Germline V lookup: CDR1 MNHEY, CDR2 SMNVEV (reference sequence). CDR3 length: 14 amino acids. V was trimmed by 5 bases and J by 7 bases, leaving 15 bases between them. The chain's CDR3 is CASSTTGSGNIQYF. CDR3 coding DNA: TGTGCCAGCAGTACAACAGGGTCGGGTAACATTCAGTACTTC.

This clonotype was seen only a few times. The chain has TRBV3-1 and TRBJ2-4, with D possibly being TRBD2 (6 bases). The CDR3 contains 15 residues. V lost 4 bases and J lost 5, with 15 bases in between. Germline CDR1 LGHDT, CDR2 YNNKEL (reference sequence). CDR3: CASSRTTGSQNIQYF. The CDR3 coding sequence is TGTGCCAGCAGCCGAACGACCGGGAGCCAAAACATTCAGTACTTC.

In this sample, this clonotype turned up a few times. The rearrangement links TRBV6-5 to TRBJ1-6; D gene unclear. Trimming stripped 4 bases from V and 3 bases from J, with 4 bases between. The CDR3 length is 13 residues. The germline CDR1 and CDR2 sequences are MNHEY and SVGAGI. The CDR3, as DNA: TGTGCCAGCAGTTCGGGCTATAATTCACCCCTCCACTTT. This translates into CASSSGYNSPLHF.

Only a few counts were recorded for this clonotype. This chain joins TRBV2 and TRBJ2-5; 9 bases align to TRBD2. The V and J ends lost 3 bases and 1 base, in that order; junction bases with no gene match: 3. The CDR3 loop spans 15 amino acids. Looked up from germline, CDR1 is SNHLY and CDR2 is FYNNEI. The CDR3 DNA is TGTGCCAGCAGTGATAGCGGGAGTCCCCAAGAGACCCAGTACTTC. Amino acids: CASSDSGSPQETQYF. The variable domain in full, completed from reference TRBV2 and TRBJ2-5, reads EPEVTQTPSHQVTQMGQEVILRCVPISNHLYFYWYRQILGQKVEFLVSFYNNEISEKSEIFDDQFSVERPDGSNFTLKIRSTKLEDSAMYFCASSDSGSPQETQYFGPGTRLLVL.

The chain joins TRBV3-1 to TRBJ2-5, with D unresolved. V dropped 0 bases and J dropped 7 bases, with 12 bases sitting between them. The CDR3 length is 14 residues. Germline V gene sequence: CDR1 LGHDT, CDR2 YNNKEL (reference sequence). CDR3 loop: CASSQEGSFLTQYF. The DNA for the CDR3 is TGTGCCAGCAGCCAAGAGGGATCGTTCTTGACCCAGTACTTC.